This TCR beta chain was captured in a study of blood T cell repertoires in COVID-19. Here immunoSEQ multiplex PCR was the method, and the copy in TCRdb shows in-frame clones only, minus some. The sample records 45,000 to 55,000 clones, less than 95% being singletons. The CDR3 runs 14 residues. J was trimmed by 1 base and V by 10 bases; bases with no gene match: 9. CDR1 and CDR2 from the germline V gene are MDHEN and SYDVKM. The clonotype comes from a human donor in a cohort sampled during active COVID-19. The sequenced material came from peripheral blood. The chain couples TRBV28 to TRBJ1-1; TRBD1 matches at 7 bases. The CDR3 bases are TGTGCCACCAGCCCCGGGACAGAGAACACTGAAGCTTTCTTT. As protein: CATSPGTENTEAFF.